The 25 T cell receptor beta chains in this list originate from one sample, sequenced in a study of OX40 agonist ivuxolimab in advanced cancers. Some clones are missing from TCRdb's copy, which holds only in-frame ones; the method was immunoSEQ multiplex PCR. The table lists over 25,000 clones, 80% of them singletons. This sample comprised CD4+ or CD8+ T cells sorted from blood, obtained in a trial of the OX40 agonist ivuxolimab. The receptors originated from an adult with an advanced solid tumor such as melanoma, head and neck, liver or kidney cancer.

The chain combines TRBV6-6 with TRBJ1-6; 7 bases are a match to TRBD1. The CDR3 covers 16 residues. CDR1 MNHNY and CDR2 SVGAGI come from the germline V gene (reference sequence). J gave up 4 bases and V 1 base, and 4 bases lay outside the gene matches. This CDR3 is CASSYYGQAYNSPLHF. The CDR3 nucleotides read TGTGCCAGCAGTTACTATGGACAGGCGTATAATTCACCCCTCCACTTT.

This clone has just a few counts. This chain connects TRBV5-4 to TRBJ2-1, with TRBD2 matching 11 bases. This CDR3 spans 14 amino acids. Germline V gene sequence: CDR1 SGHNT, CDR2 YYREEE (reference sequence). With 4 bases clipped from V and 9 bases from J, the junction kept 6 bases outside the gene matches. This chain's CDR3 is CASSLPGTSGEQFF. CDR3 bases: TGTGCCAGCAGCCTTCCCGGGACTAGCGGTGAGCAGTTCTTC. Together with reference TRBV5-4 and TRBJ2-1, the CDR3 gives the full variable domain: ETGVTQSPTHLIKTRGQQVTLRCSSQSGHNTVSWYQQALGQGPQFIFQYYREEENGRGNFPPRFSGLQFPNYSSELNVNALELDDSALYLCASSLPGTSGEQFFGPGTRLTVL.

The rearrangement uses TRBV19 and TRBJ1-2; the match to TRBD1 covers 8 bases. CDR1 and CDR2 from the germline V gene are LNHDA and SQIVND (reference sequence). V shed 10 bases, J shed 1 base, and the junction held 5 bases outside the gene matches. The CDR3 runs to 13 residues. The CDR3 DNA reads TGTGCCATCGACGGACAGGGTAACTATGGCTACACCTTC. Translated: CAIDGQGNYGYTF.

The genes are TRBV10-3 and TRBJ2-7, with 8 bases identical to TRBD1. The CDR3 runs to 15 residues. V trimming: 5 bases; J trimming: 3 bases; junction bases outside the gene matches: 9. CDR1 is ENHRY, CDR2 SYGVKD, per germline. Here the CDR3 reads CAISLSGTGHYEQYF. The CDR3 nucleotides read TGTGCCATCAGTTTATCCGGGACAGGACACTACGAGCAGTACTTC.

The chain is built from TRBV2 and TRBJ1-4; D is undetermined. The germline CDR1 and CDR2 sequences are SNHLY and FYNNEI. Trimming took off 4 bases at V and 1 base at J, with 13 bases between the two ends. This CDR3 has 16 amino acids. CDR3 DNA: TGTGCCAGCAGTGGTGGTCGTTGGTTAACTAATGAAAAACTGTTTTTT. Amino acids: CASSGGRWLTNEKLFF.

The chain carries TRBV30 and TRBJ1-6; 7 bases line up with TRBD1. The CDR3 is 15 amino acids. Germline values: CDR1 GTSNPN, CDR2 SVGIG (reference sequence). Trimming at V came to 3 bases and at J to 0 bases, leaving 2 bases not matched to a gene. The CDR3 protein is CAWSRDSSYNSPLHF. The CDR3 region has the DNA TGTGCCTGGAGCCGGGACAGCTCCTATAATTCACCCCTCCACTTT.

The V gene is TRBV28, the J gene TRBJ1-2; no reliable D call. The CDR3 is 13 residues long. Germline CDR1 is MDHEN and CDR2 is SYDVKM. V shed 2 bases and J shed 8 bases, with 12 bases lying between them. CDR3 nucleotide sequence: TGTGCCAGCAGTTTAGATGCCCGGAGGGGCTACACCTTC. Translated: CASSLDARRGYTF.

The chain has TRBV6-6 and TRBJ2-1; D unclear. V gave up 2 bases and J gave up 0 bases, with 5 bases separating them. The CDR3 contains 14 residues. The germline gives CDR1 MNHNY, CDR2 SVGAGI (reference sequence). CDR3: CASSYRSSYNEQFF. CDR3 bases: TGTGCCAGCAGTTACCGTAGCTCCTACAATGAGCAGTTCTTC.

This chain uses TRBV2 with TRBJ1-1; no clear D. CDR3 length equals 16 residues. The ends were cut back, 4 bases at V and 0 bases at J, with 15 bases in the middle. CDR1 and CDR2 from the germline V gene are SNHLY and FYNNEI. CDR3 nucleotide sequence: TGTGCCAGCAGTGCCCGTTGGCTCGCGATGAACACTGAAGCTTTCTTT. Protein product: CASSARWLAMNTEAFF.

This chain joins TRBV5-1 and TRBJ2-5; D gene unclear. V was cut by 3 bases and J by 4 bases, with 4 bases left in between. Germline CDR1 and CDR2: SGHRS and YFSETQ. The CDR3 loop spans 11 amino acids. CDR3 bases: TGCGCCAGCAGCTCTCGAGAGACCCAGTACTTC. Its protein product is CASSSRETQYF. Based on the CDR3 plus reference TRBV5-1 and TRBJ2-5, the full variable domain is KAGVTQTPRYLIKTRGQQVTLSCSPISGHRSVSWYQQTPGQGLQFLFEYFSETQRNKGNFPGRFSGRQFSNSRSEMNVSTLELGDSALYLCASSSRETQYFGPGTRLLVL.

The rearrangement joins TRBV6-1 to TRBJ1-5; D unresolved. With 6 bases removed from V and 4 bases from J, the gap between germline ends came to 13 bases. The germline V gene encodes CDR1 MNHNS and CDR2 SASEGT. This CDR3 comprises 14 residues. CDR3 protein: CASSDPGSNQPQHF. For the CDR3, the DNA is TGTGCCAGCAGCGATCCGGGATCTAATCAGCCCCAGCATTTT.

This clone has only a few counts. This chain uses TRBV15 with TRBJ1-1; no clear D. Germline loops: CDR1 LNHNV, CDR2 YYDKDF (reference sequence). The CDR3 totals 13 residues. V lost 0 bases and J 11 bases, leaving 13 bases between the germline ends. The CDR3: CATSRDLGFRAFF. Written as DNA, the CDR3 is TGTGCCACCAGCAGAGATTTGGGCTTCCGGGCTTTCTTT.

This clone was found once. The V call is TRBV11-2, the J call TRBJ1-3, with D possibly matching TRBD1 (5 bases). Germline-derived CDR1 and CDR2 are SGHAT and FQNNGV. V lost 3 bases and J 7 bases, leaving 10 bases between the germline ends. CDR3 length: 13 residues. The CDR3 reads CASSFRQGNTIYF. The CDR3 nucleotides are TGTGCCAGCAGCTTTCGGCAGGGTAACACCATATATTTT.

The chain is built from TRBV6-5 and TRBJ1-6, with D uncertain. The CDR3 is 15 amino acids. Germline values: CDR1 MNHEY, CDR2 SVGAGI. Between the trimmed V and J ends, which lost 2 bases and 6 bases, there was a span of 11 bases. The CDR3 DNA reads TGTGCCAGCAGTTACGACCGGATTGGTAATTCACCCCTCCACTTT. This sequence encodes CASSYDRIGNSPLHF.

The chain couples TRBV30 to TRBJ1-1, with D possibly being TRBD1 (6 bases). CDR1 and CDR2 (germline): GTSNPN, SVGIG (reference sequence). CDR3 length: 19 residues. Trimming took off 2 bases at V and 3 bases at J, with 28 bases between the two ends. The CDR3 DNA sequence: TGTGCCTGGAGTCGGTGGACAGCTAAGGAGGGTTGGGATTACACTGAAGCTTTCTTT. It specifies CAWSRWTAKEGWDYTEAFF.

The rearrangement links TRBV6-1 to TRBJ1-2, with D hard to call. CDR1 is MNHNS, CDR2 SASEGT, per germline. The CDR3 consists of 13 residues. V gave up 6 bases and J gave up 4 bases, with 12 bases separating them. The CDR3 nucleotides are TGTGCCAGCAGCGAGCCCCAGGCCTATGGCTACACCTTC. Protein sequence: CASSEPQAYGYTF.

The chain employs TRBV12-5 and TRBJ2-2; either TRBD1 or TRBD2 may supply D (6 bases each). Per the germline V gene, CDR1 is LGHNT and CDR2 is FRNRAP. The CDR3 is 18 residues long. The V end lost 3 bases, the J end lost 2 bases, and 19 bases lay between the germline ends. The CDR3 DNA reads TGTGCTAGTGGTTTCACTTCGGTGTTGGGGGGCAACACCGGGGAGCTGTTTTTT. It codes for CASGFTSVLGGNTGELFF.

The rearrangement links TRBV12-5 to TRBJ1-5; D is unresolved. Trimming pared 2 bases from V and 5 bases from J, leaving 19 bases between. The germline gives CDR1 LGHNT, CDR2 FRNRAP. The CDR3 has 17 amino acids. DNA of the CDR3: TGTGCTAGTGGTTTGTCACCGGGCGCACTTAGGGATCAGCCCCAGCATTTT. This translates into CASGLSPGALRDQPQHF. Full variable domain (rest looked up from reference TRBV12-5 and TRBJ1-5): DARVTQTPRHKVTEMGQEVTMRCQPILGHNTVFWYRQTMMQGLELLAYFRNRAPLDDSGMPKDRFSAEMPDATLATLKIQPSEPRDSAVYFCASGLSPGALRDQPQHFGDGTRLSIL.

The V gene is TRBV21-1, the J gene TRBJ2-7. TRBV21-1 is described as a pseudogene. The CDR3 loop spans 14 amino acids. For the CDR3, the DNA is TGTGCCAGCAGCAACCGGGCCGTAGTGGACGAGCAGTACTTC. Translated, it gives CASSNRAVVDEQYF.

This clone occurred once. The J gene is TRBJ1-5, the V gene TRBV28; D may be TRBD1 (5 bases). CDR3 length: 14 residues. V lost 3 bases to trimming and J lost 3 bases, with 9 bases between them. Per germline, CDR1 MDHEN and CDR2 SYDVKM. The CDR3, as DNA: TGTGCCAGCAGTTTGGGGCAGTTCAATCAGCCCCAGCATTTT. This sequence encodes CASSLGQFNQPQHF.

The gene calls are TRBV7-2 and TRBJ1-1; D not certain. Trimming took off 1 base at V and 1 base at J, with 7 bases between the two ends. The germline V gene encodes CDR1 SGHTA and CDR2 FQGNSA. The CDR3 loop spans 14 amino acids. DNA of the CDR3: TGTGCCAGCAGCTTAGGCCGGGCGAACACTGAAGCTTTCTTT. Translating gives CASSLGRANTEAFF. Variable domain in full (rest from reference TRBV7-2 and TRBJ1-1): GAGVSQSPSNKVTEKGKDVELRCDPISGHTALYWYRQSLGQGLEFLIYFQGNSAPDKSGLPSDRFSAERTGGSVSTLTIQRTQQEDSAVYLCASSLGRANTEAFFGQGTRLTVV.

The J gene is TRBJ2-7, the V gene TRBV2; TRBD2 matches 7 bases. CDR3 length equals 14 residues. The V gene end was trimmed by 4 bases and the J gene end by 1 base; junction bases not matched to a gene: 4. Germline lookup yields CDR1 SNHLY and CDR2 FYNNEI. For the CDR3, the DNA is TGTGCCAGCAGTGCCGGACTAGGATCCTACGAGCAGTACTTC. Translation: CASSAGLGSYEQYF.

This clone was counted a single time. The CDR3 loop reads CASSVEQGNNEKLFF. The CDR3 nucleotides read TGTGCCAGCAGTGTGGAACAGGGGAACAATGAAAAACTGTTTTTT. The genes are TRBV2 and TRBJ1-4, with 7 bases identical to TRBD1. This CDR3 is built from 15 residues. V lost 4 bases, J lost 5 bases, and 7 bases stayed unmatched. CDR1 SNHLY and CDR2 FYNNEI come from the germline V gene.

The gene calls are TRBV9 and TRBJ1-3; 8 bases are a match to TRBD1. The CDR3 consists of 15 residues. V gave up 0 bases and J gave up 4 bases; unmatched junction bases: 3. Germline CDR1 is SGDLS and CDR2 is YYNGEE. CDR3 region: CASSVADRAGNTIYF. The CDR3 DNA sequence: TGTGCCAGCAGCGTAGCGGACAGGGCAGGAAACACCATATATTTT.

The chain combines TRBV6-1 with TRBJ1-2, with D perhaps TRBD1 (6 bases). The CDR3 runs 14 residues. Germline V CDR1 and CDR2: MNHNS, SASEGT. Trimming shortened V by 3 bases and J by 0 bases, and 8 bases separated the two germline ends. CDR3 loop: CASSEEGANYGYTF. The CDR3 DNA follows: TGTGCCAGCAGTGAGGAGGGGGCTAACTATGGCTACACCTTC.